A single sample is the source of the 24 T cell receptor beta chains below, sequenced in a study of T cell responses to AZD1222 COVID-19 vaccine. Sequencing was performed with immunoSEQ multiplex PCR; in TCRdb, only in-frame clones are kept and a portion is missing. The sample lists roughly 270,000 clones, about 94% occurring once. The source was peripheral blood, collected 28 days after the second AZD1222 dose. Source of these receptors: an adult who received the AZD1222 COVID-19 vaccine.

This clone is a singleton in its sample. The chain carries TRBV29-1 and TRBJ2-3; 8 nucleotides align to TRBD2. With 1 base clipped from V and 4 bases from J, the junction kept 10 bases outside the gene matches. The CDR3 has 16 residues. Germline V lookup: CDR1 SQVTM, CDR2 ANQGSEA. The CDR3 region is CSVEGAGTSKADTQYF. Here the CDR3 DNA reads TGCAGCGTTGAAGGAGCCGGGACTAGTAAGGCAGATACGCAGTATTTT.

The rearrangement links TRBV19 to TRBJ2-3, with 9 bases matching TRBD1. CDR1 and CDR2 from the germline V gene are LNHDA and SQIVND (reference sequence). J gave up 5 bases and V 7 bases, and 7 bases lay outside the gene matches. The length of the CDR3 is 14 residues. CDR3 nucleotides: TGTGCCAGTACCCGGACAGGGGAAGTAGATACGCAGTATTTT. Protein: CASTRTGEVDTQYF.

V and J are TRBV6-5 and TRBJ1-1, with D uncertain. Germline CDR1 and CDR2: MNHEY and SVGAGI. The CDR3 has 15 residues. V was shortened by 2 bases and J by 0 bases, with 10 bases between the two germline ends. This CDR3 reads CASSYGGRMNTEAFF. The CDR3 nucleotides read TGTGCCAGCAGTTACGGTGGTCGGATGAACACTGAAGCTTTCTTT.

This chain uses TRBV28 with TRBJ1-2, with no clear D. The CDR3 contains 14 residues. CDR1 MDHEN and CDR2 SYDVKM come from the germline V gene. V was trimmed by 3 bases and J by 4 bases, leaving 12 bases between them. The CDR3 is CASSLAVRSYGYTF. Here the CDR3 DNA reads TGTGCCAGCAGTTTGGCGGTACGATCCTATGGCTACACCTTC.

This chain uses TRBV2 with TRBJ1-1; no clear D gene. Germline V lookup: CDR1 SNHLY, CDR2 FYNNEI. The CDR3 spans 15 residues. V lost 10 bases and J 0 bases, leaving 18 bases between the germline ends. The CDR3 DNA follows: TGTGCCAACCGGGAGGTGGGATTCATGAACACTGAAGCTTTCTTT. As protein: CANREVGFMNTEAFF.

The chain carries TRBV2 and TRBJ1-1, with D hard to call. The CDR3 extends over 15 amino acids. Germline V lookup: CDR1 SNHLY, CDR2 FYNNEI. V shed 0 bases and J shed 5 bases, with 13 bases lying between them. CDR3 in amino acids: CASSEALRLGTEAFF. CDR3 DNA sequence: TGTGCCAGCAGTGAAGCGCTCCGCTTGGGGACTGAAGCTTTCTTT.

The CDR3 here is CASSPGLNRGYTF. The CDR3 bases are TGTGCCAGCAGCCCGGGACTAAATCGAGGCTACACCTTC. The chain links TRBV14 to TRBJ1-2; possible D gene TRBD1, 5 bases. The germline V gene has CDR1 SGHDN and CDR2 FVKESK. This CDR3 spans 13 amino acids. Trimming took off 4 bases at V and 8 bases at J, with 14 bases between the two ends.

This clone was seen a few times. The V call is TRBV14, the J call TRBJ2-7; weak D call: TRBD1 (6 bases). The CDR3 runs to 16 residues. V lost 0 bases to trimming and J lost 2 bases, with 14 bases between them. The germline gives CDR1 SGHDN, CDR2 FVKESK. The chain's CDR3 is CASSQDRTAFTYEQYF. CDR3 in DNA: TGTGCCAGCAGCCAAGATAGGACAGCTTTCACCTACGAGCAGTACTTC. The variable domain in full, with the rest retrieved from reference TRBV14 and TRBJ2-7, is EAGVTQFPSHSVIEKGQTVTLRCDPISGHDNLYWYRRVMGKEIKFLLHFVKESKQDESGMPNNRFLAERTGGTYSTLKVQPAELEDSGVYFCASSQDRTAFTYEQYFGPGTRLTVT.

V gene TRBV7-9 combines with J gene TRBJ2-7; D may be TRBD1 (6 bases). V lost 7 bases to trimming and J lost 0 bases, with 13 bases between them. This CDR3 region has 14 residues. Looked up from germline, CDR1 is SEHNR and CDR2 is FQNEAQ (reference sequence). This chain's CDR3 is CASKPGQYSYEQYF. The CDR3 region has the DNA TGTGCCAGCAAACCCGGACAGTACTCCTACGAGCAGTACTTC.

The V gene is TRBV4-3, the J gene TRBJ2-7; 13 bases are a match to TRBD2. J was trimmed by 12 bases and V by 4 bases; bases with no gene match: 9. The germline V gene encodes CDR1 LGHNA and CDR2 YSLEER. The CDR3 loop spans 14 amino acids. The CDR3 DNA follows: TGCGCCAGCAGCCTAACCGGGACTAGCGGGAAACCGTACTTC. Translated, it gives CASSLTGTSGKPYF.

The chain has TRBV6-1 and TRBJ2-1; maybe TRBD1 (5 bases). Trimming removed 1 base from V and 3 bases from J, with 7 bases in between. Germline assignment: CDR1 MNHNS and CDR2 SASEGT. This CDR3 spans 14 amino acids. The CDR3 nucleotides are TGTGCCAGCAGTGAAGGGACACTCTACAATGAGCAGTTCTTC. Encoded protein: CASSEGTLYNEQFF.

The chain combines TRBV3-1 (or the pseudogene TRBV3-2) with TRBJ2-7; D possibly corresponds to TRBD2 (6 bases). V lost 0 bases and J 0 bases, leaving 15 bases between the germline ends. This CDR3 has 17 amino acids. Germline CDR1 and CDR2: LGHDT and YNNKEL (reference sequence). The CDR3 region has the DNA TGTGCCAGCAGCCAAGACCCTAGGCGGGATCCCTCCTACGAGCAGTACTTC. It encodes CASSQDPRRDPSYEQYF.

CDR3 sequence: CASSGGLARTDTQYF. DNA for the CDR3: TGTGCCAGCAGCGGGGGACTAGCCCGCACAGATACGCAGTATTTT. This sequence joins TRBV6-2 or TRBV6-3 and TRBJ2-3; 9 nucleotides line up with TRBD2. Germline V gene lookup returns CDR1 MNHEY and CDR2 SVGEGT. With 6 bases clipped from V and 1 base from J, the junction kept 5 bases outside the gene matches. This CDR3 contains 15 residues.

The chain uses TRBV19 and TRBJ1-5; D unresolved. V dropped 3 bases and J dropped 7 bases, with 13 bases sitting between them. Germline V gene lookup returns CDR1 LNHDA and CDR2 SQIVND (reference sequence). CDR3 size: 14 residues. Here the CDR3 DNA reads TGTGCCAGTAGTATTAGCGCCGGTGCGCAGCCCCAGCATTTT. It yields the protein CASSISAGAQPQHF.

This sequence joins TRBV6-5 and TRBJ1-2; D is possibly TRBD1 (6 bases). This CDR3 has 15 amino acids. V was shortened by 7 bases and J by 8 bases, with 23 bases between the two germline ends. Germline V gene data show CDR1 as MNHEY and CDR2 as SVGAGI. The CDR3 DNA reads TGTGCCAGCACCAATCCTCCGCGACAGGTTGGCGGCTACACCTTC. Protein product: CASTNPPRQVGGYTF.

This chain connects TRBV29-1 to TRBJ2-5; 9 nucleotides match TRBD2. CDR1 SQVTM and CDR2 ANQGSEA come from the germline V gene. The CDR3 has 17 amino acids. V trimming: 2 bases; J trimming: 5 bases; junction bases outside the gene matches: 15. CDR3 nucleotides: TGCAGCGTTGAAATGGCGGGGGGGCCAGGTGGGGATGAGACCCAGTACTTC. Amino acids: CSVEMAGGPGGDETQYF.

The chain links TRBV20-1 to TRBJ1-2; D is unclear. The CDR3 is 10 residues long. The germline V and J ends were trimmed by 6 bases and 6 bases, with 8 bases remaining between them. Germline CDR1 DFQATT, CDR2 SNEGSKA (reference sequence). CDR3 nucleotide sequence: TGCAGTGCGGAGCGGAATGGCTACACCTTC. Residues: CSAERNGYTF.

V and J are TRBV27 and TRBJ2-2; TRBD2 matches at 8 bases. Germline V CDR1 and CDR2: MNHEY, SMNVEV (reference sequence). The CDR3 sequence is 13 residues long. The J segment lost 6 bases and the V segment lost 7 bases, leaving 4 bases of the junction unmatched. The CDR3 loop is CASKSGGPGELFF. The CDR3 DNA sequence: TGTGCCAGCAAGTCGGGAGGGCCCGGGGAGCTGTTTTTT.

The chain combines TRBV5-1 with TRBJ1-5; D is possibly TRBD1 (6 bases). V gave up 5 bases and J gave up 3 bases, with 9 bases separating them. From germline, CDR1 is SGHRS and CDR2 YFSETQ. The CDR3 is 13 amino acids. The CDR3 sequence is CASRRDNNQPQHF. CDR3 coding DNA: TGCGCCAGCAGGCGGGACAACAATCAGCCCCAGCATTTT.

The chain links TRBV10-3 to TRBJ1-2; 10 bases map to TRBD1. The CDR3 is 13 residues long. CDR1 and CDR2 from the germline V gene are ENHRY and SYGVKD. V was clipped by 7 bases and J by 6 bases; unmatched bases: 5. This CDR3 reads CAINLDRGHGYTF. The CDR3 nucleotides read TGTGCCATCAATTTAGACAGGGGGCATGGCTACACCTTC.

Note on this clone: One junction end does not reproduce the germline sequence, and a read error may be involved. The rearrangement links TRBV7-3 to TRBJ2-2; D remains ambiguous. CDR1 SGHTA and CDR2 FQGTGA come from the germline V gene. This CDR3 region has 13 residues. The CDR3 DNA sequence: TGTGCCAGCAGCTTATCTCACACGGGGGAGCTGTTTTTT. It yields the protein CASSLSHTGELFF.

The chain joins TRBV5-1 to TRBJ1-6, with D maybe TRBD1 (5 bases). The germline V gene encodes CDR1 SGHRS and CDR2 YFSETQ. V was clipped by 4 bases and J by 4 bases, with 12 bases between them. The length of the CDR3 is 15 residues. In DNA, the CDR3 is TGCGCCAGCAGCCCGACCCAGGGTTATAATTCACCCCTCCACTTT. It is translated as CASSPTQGYNSPLHF.

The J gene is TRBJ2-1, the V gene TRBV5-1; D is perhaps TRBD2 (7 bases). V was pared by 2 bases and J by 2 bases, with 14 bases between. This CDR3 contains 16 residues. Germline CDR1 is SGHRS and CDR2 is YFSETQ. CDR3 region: CASSLGGGVPYNEQFF. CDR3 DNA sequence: TGCGCCAGCAGCTTAGGGGGAGGGGTTCCCTACAATGAGCAGTTCTTC.

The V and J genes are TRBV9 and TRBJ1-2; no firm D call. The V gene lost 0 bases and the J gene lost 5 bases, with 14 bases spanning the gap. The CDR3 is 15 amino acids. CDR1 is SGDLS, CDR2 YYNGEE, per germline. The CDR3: CASSVDPGITYGYTF. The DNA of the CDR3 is TGTGCCAGCAGCGTAGACCCGGGGATAACGTATGGCTACACCTTC.